This T cell receptor (beta chain) was sequenced for a study of blood T cell repertoires in COVID-19. Overall study context: Samples taken during acute and convalescent COVID-19 were collected in the United States, Italy and Spain. Sample material is recorded as cDNA or gDNA derived from T cells, B-cell-depleted T cells, or PBMCs.

V was clipped by 0 bases and J by 2 bases; unmatched bases: 5. Germline V gene data show CDR1 as SGDLS and CDR2 as YYNGEE. The CDR3 loop spans 15 amino acids. As originally analysed: Reference gene primers were amplified, and this amplification served to estimate nucleated cell counts. Measured with immunoSEQ multiplex PCR; TCRdb has only the in-frame clones, and not every one. That table supplies the V and J calls and clone size; D and trimming were determined from the DNA. The sample includes approximately 140,000 clones, 84% of them seen just once. The sample was peripheral blood. J is TRBJ2-7 and V is TRBV9; 7 bases match TRBD1. This sequence was found in a man aged 55 to 70 with acute or convalescent COVID-19. The CDR3 bases are TGTGCCAGCAGCGTAGCGACAGGGTTACCCTACGAGCAGTACTTC. This sequence encodes CASSVATGLPYEQYF. The full variable domain, its missing parts supplied by reference TRBV9 and TRBJ2-7, is DSGVTQTPKHLITATGQRVTLRCSPRSGDLSVYWYQQSLDQGLQFLIQYYNGEERAKGNILERFSAQQFPDLHSELNLSSLELGDSALYFCASSVATGLPYEQYFGPGTRLTVT.